The 24 T cell receptor beta chains presented below share a single source sample, sequenced in a study of blood T cell repertoires in COVID-19. The table came from immunoSEQ multiplex PCR; TCRdb's copy has only in-frame clones and leaves some out. Of 250,000 to 300,000 clones in the sample, 75% to 90% were seen once. Sequences were obtained from peripheral blood. These receptors were taken from a woman in her seventies with COVID-19, enrolled during active disease.

This clone occurred a few times. This rearrangement joins TRBV5-1 to TRBJ2-2; no reliable D call. V was pared by 6 bases and J by 1 base, with 7 bases between. The CDR3 is made up of 13 amino acids. Per the germline V gene, CDR1 is SGHRS and CDR2 is YFSETQ. CDR3 loop: CASTVGNTGELFF. In DNA form, the CDR3 reads TGCGCCAGCACGGTCGGGAACACCGGGGAGCTGTTTTTT.

V and J are TRBV6-5 and TRBJ2-3, with 7 bases aligning to TRBD1. From germline, CDR1 is MNHEY and CDR2 SVGAGI. The CDR3 contains 13 residues. V lost 11 bases to trimming and J lost 4 bases; unmatched junction nucleotides: 9. The DNA for the CDR3 is TGTGCCTCCCGTCAGGGGGTCGCAGATACGCAGTATTTT. This gives the protein CASRQGVADTQYF.

This rearrangement joins TRBV20-1 to TRBJ2-5, with unresolved D. The CDR3 is 10 amino acids. The germline V gene encodes CDR1 DFQATT and CDR2 SNEGSKA (reference sequence). The V end was cut by 7 bases, the J end by 3 bases, with 6 bases between. CDR3 nucleotides: TGCAGTGTAACTAAAGAGACCCAGTACTTC. It specifies CSVTKETQYF.

V usage is TRBV12-5 and J usage is TRBJ2-1, with 7 nucleotides matching TRBD1. Germline V gene lookup returns CDR1 LGHNT and CDR2 FRNRAP. The trim removed 5 bases at V and 4 bases at J, leaving 11 bases unmatched. The CDR3 contains 16 residues. CDR3 sequence: CASGLYRDSNYNEQFF. The CDR3 DNA is TGTGCTAGTGGTCTCTACCGGGACAGCAATTACAATGAGCAGTTCTTC.

This chain uses TRBV5-1 with TRBJ2-5, with 8 bases that match TRBD2. J lost 1 base, V lost 0 bases, and 5 bases had no gene match. CDR1 and CDR2 from the germline V gene are SGHRS and YFSETQ. The CDR3 is made up of 16 amino acids. The chain's CDR3 is CASSLAGLAGQETQYF. DNA for the CDR3: TGCGCCAGCAGCTTGGCGGGGCTAGCGGGCCAAGAGACCCAGTACTTC.

This clone was counted a single time. This rearrangement joins TRBV6-6 to TRBJ2-1; D remains ambiguous. V was shortened by 4 bases and J by 6 bases, with 4 bases between the two germline ends. CDR1 is MNHNY and CDR2 is SVGAGI in the germline V gene (reference sequence). The CDR3 consists of 11 residues. The CDR3 DNA reads as TGTGCCAGCAGTTCTTCCAATGAGCAGTTCTTC. Translation: CASSSSNEQFF.

With respect to this clone: The sample carries other DNA sequences with the same CDR3. The chain carries TRBV5-1 and TRBJ2-7; tentative D call: TRBD2 (6 bases). Trimming took off 0 bases at V and 1 base at J, with 11 bases between the two ends. In germline, CDR1 is SGHRS, CDR2 YFSETQ. This CDR3 is built from 15 residues. In nucleotides, the CDR3 is TGCGCCAGCAGCTTGGGGGGAGGTGGTTCCTACGAGCAGTACTTC. Amino acid sequence: CASSLGGGGSYEQYF.

This chain uses TRBV28 with TRBJ2-7; D possibly corresponds to TRBD1 (6 bases). V was trimmed by 3 bases and J by 5 bases, leaving 11 bases between them. The CDR3 loop spans 13 amino acids. In germline, CDR1 is MDHEN, CDR2 SYDVKM. CDR3 sequence: CASSLKQGNEQYF. In nucleotides, the CDR3 is TGTGCCAGCAGTTTGAAACAGGGAAACGAGCAGTACTTC.

This chain connects TRBV5-1 to TRBJ2-5; TRBD2 agrees at 9 bases. In germline, CDR1 is SGHRS, CDR2 YFSETQ. Germline trimming cut 0 bases from V and 5 bases from J; bases unmatched to any gene: 5. CDR3 size: 15 residues. Here the CDR3 reads CASSLEAGGGETQYF. DNA for the CDR3: TGCGCCAGCAGCTTGGAAGCGGGAGGAGGCGAGACCCAGTACTTC.

The chain is built from TRBV10-3 and TRBJ1-1; possible D gene TRBD1, 6 bases. The CDR3 contains 12 residues. Trimming took off 6 bases at V and 2 bases at J, with 7 bases between the two ends. CDR1 ENHRY and CDR2 SYGVKD come from the germline V gene. The chain's CDR3 is CAIRQGNTEAFF. The CDR3 nucleotides read TGTGCCATCAGACAGGGTAACACTGAAGCTTTCTTT.

The V and J genes are TRBV10-3 and TRBJ2-3; 7 nucleotides agree with TRBD2. V shed 8 bases and J 4 bases; nucleotides not matched to a gene: 12. The CDR3 has 15 residues. CDR1 is ENHRY and CDR2 is SYGVKD in the germline V gene. The CDR3 DNA follows: TGTGCCATCTCGCCCGGGACTAATCCACCAGATACGCAGTATTTT. Encoded protein: CAISPGTNPPDTQYF.

The chain's CDR3 is CASSITSGSSYEQYF. In DNA, the CDR3 is TGTGCCAGCAGCATAACTAGCGGGAGTAGCTACGAGCAGTACTTC. This chain links TRBV6-5 with TRBJ2-7; 11 nucleotides line up with TRBD2. Unmatched junction bases numbered 7, after V lost 6 bases and J lost 3 bases. Germline loops: CDR1 MNHEY, CDR2 SVGAGI. CDR3 size: 15 residues.

V is TRBV18 and J is TRBJ1-5, with 7 bases fitting TRBD1. The CDR3 has 18 amino acids. CDR1 KGHSH and CDR2 LQKENI come from the germline V gene. J lost 0 bases, V lost 0 bases, and 8 bases had no gene match. As DNA, the CDR3 is TGTGCCAGCTCACCACCTATCAGGGGGGAATATAGCAATCAGCCCCAGCATTTT. Residues: CASSPPIRGEYSNQPQHF. Using reference TRBV18 and TRBJ1-5 for the parts outside the CDR3, the full variable domain is NAGVMQNPRHLVRRRGQEARLRCSPMKGHSHVYWYRQLPEEGLKFMVYLQKENIIDESGMPKERFSAEFPKEGPSILRIQQVVRGDSAAYFCASSPPIRGEYSNQPQHFGDGTRLSIL.

This rearrangement joins TRBV6-2 or TRBV6-3 to TRBJ2-1; 10 bases agree with TRBD2. This CDR3 region has 15 residues. V trimming: 0 bases; J trimming: 9 bases; junction bases outside the gene matches: 5. Germline V gene data show CDR1 as MNHEY and CDR2 as SVGEGT. The CDR3 spells CASSYSKLAGTEQFF. CDR3 nucleotide sequence: TGTGCCAGCAGTTACTCGAAACTAGCGGGAACTGAGCAGTTCTTC.

The chain carries TRBV11-1 and TRBJ2-7; weak D call: TRBD1 (7 bases). This CDR3 has 15 residues. Trimming took 1 base from V and 4 from J, leaving 14 bases between them. Germline CDR1 reads SGHAT; CDR2 reads FQDESV (reference sequence). This CDR3 is CASSLEGGQIYEQYF. The CDR3 DNA follows: TGTGCCAGCAGCTTAGAGGGGGGACAGATATACGAGCAGTACTTC.

The CDR3 region has the DNA TGTGCCAGCAGCCCAACCCGAACTAGCGGCGAGCAGTACTTC. Protein sequence: CASSPTRTSGEQYF. V gene TRBV2 combines with J gene TRBJ2-7; 8 bases line up with TRBD2. CDR1 and CDR2 from the germline V gene are SNHLY and FYNNEI. The CDR3 consists of 14 residues. Trimming removed 6 bases from V and 6 bases from J; junction bases left unmatched: 10.

Note on this clone: The junction and the germline gene differ at one end; a read error may be behind it. The V and J genes are TRBV10-3 and TRBJ1-3; TRBD1 aligns across 7 bases. Germline CDR1 is ENHRY and CDR2 is SYGVKD. The CDR3 has 13 amino acids. CDR3 nucleotide sequence: TGTGCCATCAGCGACAGGGATGGACACACCATATATTTT. This encodes CAISDRDGHTIYF.

The gene calls are TRBV7-2 and TRBJ2-7; D possibly corresponds to TRBD1 (7 bases). Trimming took off 5 bases at V and 12 bases at J, with 20 bases between the two ends. Germline V lookup: CDR1 SGHTA, CDR2 FQGNSA. The CDR3 totals 13 residues. Here the CDR3 DNA reads TGTGCCAGCAGCCCGCGGGACAGAGGGATACGGTACTTC. This translates into CASSPRDRGIRYF. The full variable domain, with the rest looked up from reference TRBV7-2 and TRBJ2-7, is GAGVSQSPSNKVTEKGKDVELRCDPISGHTALYWYRQSLGQGLEFLIYFQGNSAPDKSGLPSDRFSAERTGGSVSTLTIQRTQQEDSAVYLCASSPRDRGIRYFGPGTRLTVT.

The V and J genes are TRBV2 and TRBJ2-1; 8 bases agree with TRBD2. The CDR3 sequence is 15 residues long. Germline V lookup: CDR1 SNHLY, CDR2 FYNNEI. With 2 bases clipped from V and 7 bases from J, the junction kept 7 bases outside the gene matches. CDR3: CASSESASGLNEQFF. The CDR3 nucleotides read TGTGCCAGCAGTGAATCGGCTAGCGGGCTTAATGAGCAGTTCTTC.

The chain combines TRBV19 with TRBJ2-7; tentatively, D is TRBD2 (5 bases). With 3 bases removed from V and 7 bases from J, the gap between germline ends came to 16 bases. Germline V gene data show CDR1 as LNHDA and CDR2 as SQIVND (reference sequence). This CDR3 has 14 residues. The CDR3 nucleotides are TGTGCCAGTAGTATGGAGGAGTATTCGGTGGAGCAGTACTTC. Translated: CASSMEEYSVEQYF.

The chain recombines TRBV28 with TRBJ2-1; D may be TRBD1 (5 bases). With 8 bases removed from V and 8 bases from J, the gap between germline ends came to 10 bases. Looked up from germline, CDR1 is MDHEN and CDR2 is SYDVKM. The CDR3 is 11 amino acids. The CDR3 region has the DNA TGTGCCAGCGCCAGGGTCGATGAGCAGTTCTTC. It is translated as CASARVDEQFF.

The chain has TRBV19 and TRBJ1-5; TRBD1 agrees at 11 bases. The V segment lost 4 bases and the J segment 2 bases; nucleotides outside the gene matches: 7. The CDR3 spans 17 residues. In germline, CDR1 is LNHDA, CDR2 SQIVND (reference sequence). CDR3 sequence reads: CASSKDRGRRGNQPQHF. In nucleotides, the CDR3 is TGTGCCAGTAGTAAGGACAGGGGGCGCCGGGGCAATCAGCCCCAGCATTTT.

This chain connects TRBV5-8 to TRBJ2-1; 8 nucleotides match TRBD1. Trimming took 2 bases from V and 4 from J; bases not matched to a gene: 5. The CDR3 consists of 15 residues. Germline V gives CDR1 SGHTS, CDR2 YDEGEE. CDR3 in amino acids: CASSFRDRQYNEQFF. Written as DNA, the CDR3 is TGTGCCAGCAGCTTCCGGGACAGGCAATACAATGAGCAGTTCTTC. The whole variable domain, filled in from reference TRBV5-8 and TRBJ2-1, reads EAGVTQSPTHLIKTRGQQATLRCSPISGHTSVYWYQQALGLGLQFLLWYDEGEERNRGNFPPRFSGRQFPNYSSELNVNALELEDSALYLCASSFRDRQYNEQFFGPGTRLTVL.

This chain connects TRBV5-6 to TRBJ2-5; 9 positions agree with TRBD2. V lost 0 bases, J lost 5 bases, and 5 bases stayed unmatched. CDR1 and CDR2 from the germline V gene are SGHDT and YYEEEE. The CDR3 runs to 15 residues. This CDR3 reads CASSLAAGGPETQYF. The CDR3 DNA sequence: TGTGCCAGCAGCTTGGCCGCGGGAGGGCCCGAGACCCAGTACTTC.